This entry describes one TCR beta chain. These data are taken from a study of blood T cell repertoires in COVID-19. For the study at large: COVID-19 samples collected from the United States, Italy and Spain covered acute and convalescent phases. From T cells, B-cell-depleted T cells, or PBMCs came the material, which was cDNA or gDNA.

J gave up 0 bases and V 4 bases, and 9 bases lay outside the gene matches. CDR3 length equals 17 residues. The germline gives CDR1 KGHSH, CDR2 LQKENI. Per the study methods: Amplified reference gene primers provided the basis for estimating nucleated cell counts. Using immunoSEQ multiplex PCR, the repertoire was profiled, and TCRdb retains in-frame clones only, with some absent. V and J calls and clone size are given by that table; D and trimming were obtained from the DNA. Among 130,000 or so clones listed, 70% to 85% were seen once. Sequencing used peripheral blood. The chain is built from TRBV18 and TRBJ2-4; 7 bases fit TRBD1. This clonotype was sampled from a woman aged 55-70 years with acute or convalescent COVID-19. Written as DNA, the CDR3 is TGTGCCAGCTCACACTACCGGGACAGCTTAGCCAAAAACATTCAGTACTTC. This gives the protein CASSHYRDSLAKNIQYF.